Below, 23 T cell receptor beta chains from the same sample are listed, as sequenced in a study of T-cell reconstitution after alpha-beta-depleted transplantation in children. TCRbeta library preparation incorporated unique molecular identifiers. TCRdb fed the PCR reads into MiXCR, producing one record per CDR3 protein. The repertoire has roughly 280,000 distinct CDR3 sequences, roughly 12% of them found once; the top ten carry roughly a quarter. This material consisted of peripheral blood, taken 180 days after TCRalphabeta/CD19-depleted stem cell transplant. These TCRs come from a male patient between 2 and 10 years old who had a stem cell transplant for chronic granulomatous disease, so the T cells may come from the graft donor.

This clonotype was observed many times. The chain has TRBV6-1 and TRBJ1-2; D gene ambiguous. Germline V gives CDR1 MNHNS, CDR2 SASEGT. Between the trimmed V and J ends, which lost 6 bases and 2 bases, there was a span of 22 bases. CDR3 length: 17 residues. CDR3 amino acids: CASRTSFGWEANYGYTF. CDR3 nucleotides: TGTGCCAGCAGGACCTCCTTCGGGTGGGAAGCGAACTATGGCTACACCTTC.

With regard to this clonotype: This may stem from a read error, because a much larger clone lies one nucleotide away. This rearrangement joins TRBV29-1 to TRBJ2-1; the match to TRBD2 covers 13 bases. Germline V gene lookup returns CDR1 SQVTM and CDR2 ANQGSEA. The CDR3 spans 17 residues. CDR3 sequence reads: CSVVGLAGEVSYNVQFF. CDR3 sequence (DNA): TGCAGCGTTGTAGGACTAGCGGGAGAAGTCTCCTACAATGTGCAGTTCTTC.

V gene TRBV25-1 combines with J gene TRBJ2-1; D is unresolved. The CDR3 extends over 14 amino acids. The germline CDR1 and CDR2 sequences are MGHDK and SYGVNS. V lost 0 bases and J lost 6, with 9 bases in between. CDR3 sequence reads: CASSEYRVANEQFF. CDR3 DNA sequence: TGTGCCAGCAGTGAATACCGGGTAGCCAATGAGCAGTTCTTC.

The sample holds many counts of this clonotype. The chain carries TRBV7-9 and TRBJ2-6, with D perhaps TRBD2 (5 bases). Deletions cut 8 bases from V and 0 bases from J, with 14 bases between. The CDR3 runs to 16 residues. Germline V lookup: CDR1 SEHNR, CDR2 FQNEAQ (reference sequence). This chain's CDR3 is CASGMRATSGANVLTF. Here the CDR3 DNA reads TGTGCCAGCGGGATGAGGGCAACCTCTGGGGCCAACGTCCTGACTTTC.

In this sample, this clonotype turned up many times. The chain carries TRBV18 and TRBJ1-1; TRBD1 is a possible D gene (5 bases). Germline loops: CDR1 KGHSH, CDR2 LQKENI. V lost 3 bases and J 3 bases, leaving 11 bases between the germline ends. The length of the CDR3 is 14 residues. CDR3 amino acids: CASSPQGLDTEAFF. The CDR3 DNA reads as TGTGCCAGCTCACCGCAGGGTCTAGACACTGAAGCTTTCTTT.

This clonotype has ten or more counts. V and J are TRBV12-3 or TRBV12-4 and TRBJ2-3; no clear D gene. The CDR3 has 15 residues. V lost 1 base and J lost 6, with 14 bases in between. The CDR3 protein is CASSLGSLVGDTQYF. DNA of the CDR3: TGTGCCAGCAGTTTAGGGTCGCTAGTGGGGGATACGCAGTATTTT.

At least ten counts were recorded for this clonotype. This sequence joins TRBV4-1 and TRBJ2-7; D assignment may be TRBD1 or TRBD2 (6 bases each). The CDR3 consists of 16 residues. Germline lookup yields CDR1 MGHRA and CDR2 YSYEKL. V dropped 0 bases and J dropped 0 bases, with 12 bases sitting between them. CDR3 region: CASSQEVGGRSYEQYF. For the CDR3, the DNA is TGCGCCAGCAGCCAAGAGGTGGGGGGCCGCTCCTACGAGCAGTACTTC.

This clonotype came up many times. This chain links TRBV5-1 with TRBJ1-1; possibly TRBD1 for D (6 bases). Germline assignment: CDR1 SGHRS and CDR2 YFSETQ. V lost 6 bases and J 1 base, leaving 10 bases between the germline ends. This CDR3 comprises 13 residues. The DNA for the CDR3 is TGCGCCAGCATGTTGACAGGGAACACTGAAGCTTTCTTT. This encodes CASMLTGNTEAFF.

The sample holds many counts of this clonotype. The chain carries TRBV27 and TRBJ2-1; TRBD1 aligns across 8 bases. The CDR3 contains 15 residues. Per germline, CDR1 MNHEY and CDR2 SMNVEV (reference sequence). The V and J ends lost 4 bases and 7 bases, in that order; junction bases with no gene match: 9. CDR3 amino acids: CASSYSGQGVNEQFF. CDR3 bases: TGTGCCAGCAGTTACTCAGGACAGGGCGTAAATGAGCAGTTCTTC.

As to this clonotype: A read error may explain this, as a much larger clone is one base away. V usage is TRBV12-3 or TRBV12-4 and J usage is TRBJ2-2; D unclear. The CDR3 totals 16 residues. The germline V and J ends were trimmed by 0 bases and 1 base, with 9 bases remaining between them. The CDR3 is CASSLAVTVNTGELFF. CDR3 nucleotide sequence: TGTGCCAGCAGTTTAGCGGTCACTGTGAACACCGGGGAGCTGTTTTTT.

The chain recombines TRBV19 with TRBJ1-6; perhaps TRBD1 as D (5 bases). V was shortened by 7 bases and J by 12 bases, with 16 bases between the two germline ends. This CDR3 is built from 13 residues. The germline V gene has CDR1 LNHDA and CDR2 SQIVND (reference sequence). CDR3 DNA: TGTGCCAGTAATATTGACAGCCATGGACCCCTCCACTTT. It yields the protein CASNIDSHGPLHF.

This clonotype occurred many times. The J gene is TRBJ2-7, the V gene TRBV13; D is uncertain. In germline, CDR1 is PRHDT, CDR2 FYEKMQ (reference sequence). The CDR3 is 13 residues long. Trimming removed 5 bases from V and 6 bases from J, with 14 bases in between. The CDR3 reads CASSPNIPLEQYF. For the CDR3, the DNA is TGTGCCAGCAGCCCCAACATTCCCCTCGAGCAGTACTTC.

This clonotype has ten or more counts. The J gene is TRBJ2-7, the V gene TRBV28; D is perhaps TRBD1 (7 bases). The V gene's germline CDR1 is MDHEN and CDR2 SYDVKM. The CDR3 covers 17 residues. With 3 bases removed from V and 2 bases from J, the gap between germline ends came to 20 bases. The DNA of the CDR3 is TGTGCCAGCAGTTTTAGGGCGCGGGACAGCCGGACCTACGAGCAGTACTTC. Translation: CASSFRARDSRTYEQYF.

The table lists this clonotype with a few counts. This chain's CDR3 is CAWGGGGNEQFF. In nucleotides, the CDR3 is TGTGCCTGGGGAGGGGGAGGCAATGAGCAGTTCTTC. The genes are TRBV30 and TRBJ2-1; tentatively, D is TRBD1 or TRBD2 (6 bases each). Germline CDR1 GTSNPN, CDR2 SVGIG (reference sequence). V lost 5 bases, J lost 6 bases, and 11 bases lay in between. This CDR3 is 12 amino acids long.

This clonotype was counted ten times or more. The chain uses TRBV6-1 and TRBJ1-1, with D unclear. This CDR3 spans 13 amino acids. With 8 bases removed from V and 7 bases from J, the gap between germline ends came to 17 bases. Looked up from germline, CDR1 is MNHNS and CDR2 is SASEGT. The CDR3: CASRKRDVGEAFF. The CDR3 DNA sequence: TGTGCCAGCCGAAAAAGGGATGTTGGTGAAGCTTTCTTT.

The chain employs TRBV7-9 and TRBJ2-3; TRBD1 is a possible D gene (5 bases). The DNA end is more similar to TRBJ1-5, so the J call may be wrong. From germline, CDR1 is SEHNR and CDR2 FQNEAQ (reference sequence). The CDR3 runs 13 residues. CDR3 residues: CASSLARGDTQHF. The CDR3 coding sequence is TGTGCCAGCAGCTTAGCGAGGGGAGATACGCAGCATTTT.

Many counts were recorded for this clonotype. CDR3 nucleotide sequence: TGCAGCGTTCTGGGATACTATGGCTACACCTTC. Amino acid sequence: CSVLGYYGYTF. The J gene is TRBJ1-2, the V gene TRBV29-1; unclear D gene. CDR1 is SQVTM and CDR2 is ANQGSEA in the germline V gene. Trimming pared 5 bases from V and 3 bases from J, leaving 7 bases between. The CDR3 totals 11 residues.

This clonotype was counted many times. In DNA form, the CDR3 reads TGTGCCACCCGGACGGGGAACTACGAGCAGTACTTC. Protein product: CATRTGNYEQYF. V usage is TRBV6-2 or TRBV6-3 and J usage is TRBJ2-7; the D gene is possibly TRBD2 (5 bases). Germline CDR1 is MNHEY and CDR2 is SVGEGT. The V end was cut by 10 bases, the J end by 3 bases, with 13 bases between. The CDR3 sequence is 12 residues long.

This clonotype was detected ten times or more. The rearrangement joins TRBV20-1 to TRBJ2-4, with 10 bases aligning to TRBD1. V dropped 3 bases and J dropped 0; count of bases not matched to a gene: 14. This CDR3 contains 19 residues. CDR1 is DFQATT, CDR2 SNEGSKA, per germline (reference sequence). For the CDR3, the DNA is TGCAGTGCTAGGCGGGACAGGGGTCATCTCCCTATAGCCAAAAACATTCAGTACTTC. Translated: CSARRDRGHLPIAKNIQYF.

This clonotype has at least ten counts. V usage is TRBV9 and J usage is TRBJ2-7; a weak D match, TRBD1 (6 bases). V gave up 3 bases and J gave up 2 bases, with 12 bases separating them. The CDR3 contains 14 residues. CDR1 and CDR2 (germline): SGDLS, YYNGEE. As DNA, the CDR3 is TGTGCCAGCAGCGCAGGGGTTGGGCCCTACGAGCAGTACTTC. This gives the protein CASSAGVGPYEQYF.

This clonotype was detected many times. J is TRBJ2-3 and V is TRBV7-2; D unresolved. The germline CDR1 and CDR2 sequences are SGHTA and FQGNSA. This CDR3 is 14 amino acids long. The ends were cut back, 2 bases at V and 2 bases at J, with 8 bases in the middle. As DNA, the CDR3 is TGTGCCAGCAGCTTACAGGAGTTCACAGATACGCAGTATTTT. Its protein product is CASSLQEFTDTQYF.

There are many counts of this clonotype. This chain links TRBV6-2 or TRBV6-3 with TRBJ2-3; 7 nucleotides line up with TRBD1. This CDR3 contains 12 residues. Germline V gives CDR1 MNHEY, CDR2 SVGEGT. J gave up 3 bases and V 8 bases, and 2 bases lay outside the gene matches. The CDR3 here is CASARGTDTQYF. CDR3 coding DNA: TGTGCCAGCGCCAGGGGGACAGATACGCAGTATTTT.

This clonotype was found many times. The DNA of the CDR3 is TGTGCCAGCAGCGCTACTAGGAACACCGGGGAGCTGTTTTTT. Translating it yields CASSATRNTGELFF. The rearrangement links TRBV25-1 to TRBJ2-2, with a possible D match to TRBD2 (5 bases). CDR1 is MGHDK, CDR2 SYGVNS, per germline. With 6 bases removed from V and 1 base from J, the gap between germline ends came to 9 bases. The CDR3 is 14 residues long.